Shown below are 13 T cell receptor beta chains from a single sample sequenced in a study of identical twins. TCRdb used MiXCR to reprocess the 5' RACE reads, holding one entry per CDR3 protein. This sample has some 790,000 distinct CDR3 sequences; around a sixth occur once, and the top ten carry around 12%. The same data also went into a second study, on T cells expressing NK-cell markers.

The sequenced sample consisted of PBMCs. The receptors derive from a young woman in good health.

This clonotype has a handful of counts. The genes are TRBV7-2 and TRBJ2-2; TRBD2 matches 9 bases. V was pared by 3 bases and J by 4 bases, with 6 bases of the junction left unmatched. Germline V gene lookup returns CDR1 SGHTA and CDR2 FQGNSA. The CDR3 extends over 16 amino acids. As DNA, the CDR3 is TGTGCCAGCAGCTTGACCATAGCGGGAGCCACCGGGGAGCTGTTTTTT. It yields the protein CASSLTIAGATGELFF.

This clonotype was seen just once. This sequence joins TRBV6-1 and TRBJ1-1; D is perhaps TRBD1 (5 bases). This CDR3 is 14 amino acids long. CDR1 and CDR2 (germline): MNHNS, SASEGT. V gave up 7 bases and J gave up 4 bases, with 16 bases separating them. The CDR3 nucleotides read TGTGCCAGCACCCTCTGGGGGGTTTCCACTGAAGCTTTCTTT. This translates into CASTLWGVSTEAFF.

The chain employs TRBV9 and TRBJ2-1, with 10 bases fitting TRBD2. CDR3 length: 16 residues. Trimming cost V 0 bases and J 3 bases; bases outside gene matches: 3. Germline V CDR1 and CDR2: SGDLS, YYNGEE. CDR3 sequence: CASSVGGLAVYNEQFF. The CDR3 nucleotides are TGTGCCAGCAGCGTAGGAGGACTAGCGGTCTACAATGAGCAGTTCTTC.

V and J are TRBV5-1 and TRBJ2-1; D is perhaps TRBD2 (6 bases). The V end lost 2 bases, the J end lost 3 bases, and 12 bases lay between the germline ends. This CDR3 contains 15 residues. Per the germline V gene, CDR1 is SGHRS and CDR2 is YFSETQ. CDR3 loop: CASSLGGANYNEQFF. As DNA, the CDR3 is TGCGCCAGCAGCTTAGGCGGGGCAAACTACAATGAGCAGTTCTTC.

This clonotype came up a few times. CDR3 sequence (DNA): TGCGCCAGCAGCCAAGAGGAGGCAGCTCACTATGGCTACACCTTC. Its protein is CASSQEEAAHYGYTF. The chain uses TRBV4-3 and TRBJ1-2; no clear D. The germline gives CDR1 LGHNA, CDR2 YSLEER. This CDR3 contains 15 residues. Trimming cost V 0 bases and J 3 bases, with 11 bases left between them.

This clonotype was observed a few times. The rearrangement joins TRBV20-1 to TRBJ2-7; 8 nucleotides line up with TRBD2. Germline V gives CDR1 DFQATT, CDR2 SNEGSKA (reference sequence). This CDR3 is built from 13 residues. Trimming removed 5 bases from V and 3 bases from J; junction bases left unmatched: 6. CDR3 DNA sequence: TGCAGTGCTGCTAGCGGGTTCAACTACGAGCAGTACTTC. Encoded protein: CSAASGFNYEQYF.

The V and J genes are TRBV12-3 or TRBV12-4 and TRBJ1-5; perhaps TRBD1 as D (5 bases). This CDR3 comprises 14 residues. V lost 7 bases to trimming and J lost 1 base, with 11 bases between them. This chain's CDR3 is CASIRGGSNQPQHF. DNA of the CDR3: TGTGCCAGCATCCGGGGCGGGAGCAATCAGCCCCAGCATTTT.

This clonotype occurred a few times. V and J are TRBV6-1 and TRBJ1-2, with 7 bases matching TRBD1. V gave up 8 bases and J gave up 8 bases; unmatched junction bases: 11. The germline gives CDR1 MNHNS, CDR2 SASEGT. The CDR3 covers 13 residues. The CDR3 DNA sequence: TGTGCCAGCTACCGACAGGGCTGGGGAGGCTACACCTTC. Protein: CASYRQGWGGYTF.

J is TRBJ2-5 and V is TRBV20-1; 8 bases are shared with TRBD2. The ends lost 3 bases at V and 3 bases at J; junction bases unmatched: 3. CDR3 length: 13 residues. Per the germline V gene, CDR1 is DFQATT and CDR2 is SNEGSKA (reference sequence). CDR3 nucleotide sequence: TGCAGTGCTAGGGCGGGAGGAGAAGAGACCCAGTACTTC. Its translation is CSARAGGEETQYF.

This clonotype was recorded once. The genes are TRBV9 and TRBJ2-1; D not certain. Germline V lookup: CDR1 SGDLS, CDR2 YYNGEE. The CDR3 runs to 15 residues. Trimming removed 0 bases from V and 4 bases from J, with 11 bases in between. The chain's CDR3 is CASSVEVAQYNEQFF. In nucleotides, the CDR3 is TGTGCCAGCAGCGTAGAAGTAGCCCAATACAATGAGCAGTTCTTC.

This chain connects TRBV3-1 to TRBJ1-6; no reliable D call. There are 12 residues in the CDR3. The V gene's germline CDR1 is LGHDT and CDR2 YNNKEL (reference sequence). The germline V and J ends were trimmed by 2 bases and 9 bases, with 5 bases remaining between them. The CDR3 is CASSQSGSPLHF. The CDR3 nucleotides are TGTGCCAGCAGCCAATCAGGTTCACCCCTCCACTTT.

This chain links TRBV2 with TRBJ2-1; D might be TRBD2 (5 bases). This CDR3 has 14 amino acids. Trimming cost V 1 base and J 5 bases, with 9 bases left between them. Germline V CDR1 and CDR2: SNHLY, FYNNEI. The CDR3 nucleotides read TGTGCCAGCAGTGAAGTCCGGGGAAACAATGAGCAGTTCTTC. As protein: CASSEVRGNNEQFF.

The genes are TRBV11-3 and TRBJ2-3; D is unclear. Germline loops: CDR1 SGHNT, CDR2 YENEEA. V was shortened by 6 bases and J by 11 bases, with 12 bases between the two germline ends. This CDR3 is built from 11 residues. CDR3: CASRVATVQYF. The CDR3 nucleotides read TGTGCCAGCAGAGTAGCCACAGTGCAGTATTTT.